These 28 T cell receptor beta chains came from one sample sequenced in a study of T-cell memory formation after mild COVID-19. From the 5' RACE reads, TCRdb called clonotypes with MiXCR, one entry per CDR3 protein. The table shows approximately 490,000 distinct CDR3 sequences, with around 20% occurring only once. The sequencing input was PBMCs or a T cell subset sorted from them (not recorded which). The receptors here all came from an adult woman who had mild COVID-19 (a few samples of this study predate the infection). Cell type and time point are not known.

The chain combines TRBV7-3 with TRBJ2-3; no clear D gene. CDR1 and CDR2 (germline): SGHTA, FQGTGA. This CDR3 comprises 13 residues. The V end lost 0 bases, the J end lost 7 bases, and 8 bases lay between the germline ends. The chain's CDR3 is CASSLTFLNTQYF. The DNA of the CDR3 is TGTGCCAGCAGCTTAACGTTTCTTAATACGCAGTATTTT.

V is TRBV20-1 and J is TRBJ1-1, with 7 bases fitting TRBD1. Germline V gives CDR1 DFQATT, CDR2 SNEGSKA (reference sequence). With V trimmed by 7 bases and J by 1 base, 9 bases remained unmatched. CDR3 size: 14 residues. The CDR3 bases are TGCAGTGTTATGGGACAGCTGGGGAACACTGAAGCTTTCTTT. It translates to CSVMGQLGNTEAFF.

This chain connects TRBV12-3 or TRBV12-4 to TRBJ2-7; perhaps TRBD1 as D (5 bases). Trimming took 3 bases from V and 2 from J, leaving 8 bases between them. The CDR3 has 13 residues. CDR3 sequence reads: CASSFSRAYEQYF. For the CDR3, the DNA is TGTGCCAGCAGTTTTAGCAGGGCCTACGAGCAGTACTTC.

This clonotype appeared a few times. The V and J genes are TRBV12-3 or TRBV12-4 and TRBJ2-7; no definite D call. This CDR3 is built from 12 residues. The V end lost 6 bases, the J end lost 3 bases, and 9 bases lay between the germline ends. The CDR3 DNA is TGTGCCAGCAGATTGGACCACTACGAGCAGTACTTC. Its translation: CASRLDHYEQYF.

This clonotype was counted a few times. The V call is TRBV12-3 or TRBV12-4, the J call TRBJ2-1; TRBD2 matches at 10 bases. V lost 4 bases to trimming and J lost 7 bases; unmatched junction nucleotides: 7. The CDR3 has 15 amino acids. DNA for the CDR3: TGTGCCAGCAGTTCTAGCGGGGGTAGGAGGAATGAGCAGTTCTTC. Encoded protein: CASSSSGGRRNEQFF.

The V call is TRBV7-9, the J call TRBJ1-1, with D unclear. V lost 5 bases and J lost 4, with 5 bases in between. The CDR3 loop spans 11 amino acids. The V gene's germline CDR1 is SEHNR and CDR2 FQNEAQ (reference sequence). This chain's CDR3 is CASSEGTEAFF. In DNA form, the CDR3 reads TGTGCCAGCAGCGAGGGCACTGAAGCTTTCTTT. Full variable domain (remainder filled in from reference TRBV7-9 and TRBJ1-1): DTGVSQNPRHKITKRGQNVTFRCDPISEHNRLYWYRQTLGQGPEFLTYFQNEAQLEKSRLLSDRFSAERPKGSFSTLEIQRTEQGDSAMYLCASSEGTEAFFGQGTRLTVV.

The chain joins TRBV14 to TRBJ2-1; a weak D match, TRBD2 (6 bases). The CDR3 loop spans 16 amino acids. Germline V gene sequence: CDR1 SGHDN, CDR2 FVKESK. V was shortened by 1 base and J by 3 bases, with 13 bases between the two germline ends. CDR3 region: CASSQASDYLYNEQFF. CDR3 nucleotides: TGTGCCAGCAGCCAAGCTTCGGACTATCTCTACAATGAGCAGTTCTTC. Full variable domain (missing parts from reference TRBV14 and TRBJ2-1): EAGVTQFPSHSVIEKGQTVTLRCDPISGHDNLYWYRRVMGKEIKFLLHFVKESKQDESGMPNNRFLAERTGGTYSTLKVQPAELEDSGVYFCASSQASDYLYNEQFFGPGTRLTVL.

The chain uses TRBV10-3 and TRBJ2-3; TRBD2 agrees at 14 bases. V gave up 10 bases and J gave up 6 bases; unmatched junction bases: 9. Germline V gene data show CDR1 as ENHRY and CDR2 as SYGVKD. This CDR3 is 15 amino acids long. The CDR3 DNA follows: TGTGCCACCTCGACTAGCGGGAGGGGTGATGATACGCAGTATTTT. This sequence encodes CATSTSGRGDDTQYF.

The chain has TRBV20-1 and TRBJ2-3; 7 nucleotides agree with TRBD2. The V gene's germline CDR1 is DFQATT and CDR2 SNEGSKA (reference sequence). V shed 0 bases, J shed 2 bases, and the junction held 5 bases outside the gene matches. The CDR3 has 15 amino acids. The CDR3: CSARDERGYTDTQYF. The CDR3 DNA sequence: TGCAGTGCTAGAGATGAGCGGGGCTACACAGATACGCAGTATTTT.

This clonotype has more than one count but fewer than ten. The genes are TRBV30 and TRBJ2-2; 8 bases are shared with TRBD2. The CDR3 is 19 residues long. J was trimmed by 3 bases and V by 5 bases; bases with no gene match: 20. Germline CDR1 reads GTSNPN; CDR2 reads SVGIG (reference sequence). The DNA for the CDR3 is TGTGCCTGGGTAGATGAAGATAGCGGGGACTCCCGGGACACCGGGGAGCTGTTTTTT. It translates to CAWVDEDSGDSRDTGELFF.

The CDR3 DNA sequence: TGTGCCACCAGTGAGGGGTTCCAAGAGACCCAGTACTTC. Amino acid sequence: CATSEGFQETQYF. The rearrangement joins TRBV24-1 to TRBJ2-5; D unresolved. Between the trimmed V and J ends, which lost 4 bases and 1 base, there was a span of 6 bases. Per the germline V gene, CDR1 is KGHDR and CDR2 is SFDVKD. This CDR3 has 13 residues.

The rearrangement links TRBV29-1 to TRBJ2-2; no clear D. With 4 bases removed from V and 4 bases from J, the gap between germline ends came to 10 bases. The CDR3 runs 13 residues. Germline V gene lookup returns CDR1 SQVTM and CDR2 ANQGSEA. The CDR3 reads CSVGGYSTGELFF. The CDR3 region has the DNA TGCAGCGTTGGTGGGTACAGCACCGGGGAGCTGTTTTTT.

The rearrangement joins TRBV7-9 to TRBJ2-7; 8 nucleotides align to TRBD2. This CDR3 has 14 residues. Germline loops: CDR1 SEHNR, CDR2 FQNEAQ (reference sequence). Germline trimming cut 10 bases from V and 5 bases from J; bases unmatched to any gene: 13. The CDR3 DNA is TGTGCCATTCTCCCCCGGGAGGGGCCCAACGAGCAGTACTTC. Protein sequence: CAILPREGPNEQYF.

This chain joins TRBV6-2 or TRBV6-3 and TRBJ2-7; D possibly corresponds to TRBD2 (5 bases). Per germline, CDR1 MNHEY and CDR2 SVGEGT. The CDR3 runs to 15 residues. Trimming took off 1 base at V and 7 bases at J, with 17 bases between the two ends. CDR3: CASSYWLISRVEQYF. The CDR3 nucleotides are TGTGCCAGCAGTTACTGGCTCATCTCGAGGGTGGAGCAGTACTTC.

This clonotype was detected only once. The chain joins TRBV18 to TRBJ2-1, with 10 bases fitting TRBD2. The CDR3 totals 16 residues. Germline assignment: CDR1 KGHSH and CDR2 LQKENI. The J segment lost 5 bases and the V segment lost 2 bases, leaving 6 bases of the junction unmatched. The CDR3 region has the DNA TGTGCCAGCTCACCAGAGCGGGGGGGTTTCAACAATGAGCAGTTCTTC. Amino acids: CASSPERGGFNNEQFF.

V usage is TRBV7-9 and J usage is TRBJ1-1; D ambiguous. The CDR3 is made up of 14 amino acids. V lost 2 bases and J lost 3, with 10 bases in between. CDR1 and CDR2 from the germline V gene are SEHNR and FQNEAQ (reference sequence). Written as DNA, the CDR3 is TGTGCCAGCAGCTTATTATCCGCGGACACTGAAGCTTTCTTT. This sequence encodes CASSLLSADTEAFF.

The rearrangement uses TRBV24-1 and TRBJ2-1; D is undetermined. CDR3 size: 13 residues. Trimming cost V 8 bases and J 1 base, with 8 bases left between them. Germline V CDR1 and CDR2: KGHDR, SFDVKD. This chain's CDR3 is CATTGNSYNEQFF. The CDR3 DNA reads as TGTGCCACCACGGGTAATTCCTACAATGAGCAGTTCTTC.

The V gene is TRBV6-5, the J gene TRBJ2-3, with D unresolved. Germline V CDR1 and CDR2: MNHEY, SVGAGI. The CDR3 consists of 14 residues. The ends were cut back, 2 bases at V and 4 bases at J, with 10 bases in the middle. CDR3 region: CASSYGRQSDTQYF. In nucleotides, the CDR3 is TGTGCCAGCAGTTACGGCCGCCAGTCAGATACGCAGTATTTT.

This rearrangement joins TRBV24-1 to TRBJ2-1; the D gene is possibly TRBD1 (5 bases). Germline V gene sequence: CDR1 KGHDR, CDR2 SFDVKD. CDR3 length equals 16 residues. V lost 2 bases and J lost 8, with 18 bases in between. CDR3 sequence (DNA): TGTGCCACCAGTGATTACGGCAGGGCCTCTGGCTATGAGCAGTTCTTC. Translating gives CATSDYGRASGYEQFF.

This clonotype occurred a few times. This chain links TRBV7-9 with TRBJ1-2; 8 bases map to TRBD1. Trimming took 3 bases from V and 2 from J; bases not matched to a gene: 11. The CDR3 spans 17 residues. Germline CDR1 SEHNR, CDR2 FQNEAQ (reference sequence). The DNA of the CDR3 is TGTGCCAGCAGCTTGGGGCCGTACGACAGGGGAAACTATGGCTACACCTTC. Its protein is CASSLGPYDRGNYGYTF. The whole variable domain, remainder taken from reference TRBV7-9 and TRBJ1-2, is DTGVSQNPRHKITKRGQNVTFRCDPISEHNRLYWYRQTLGQGPEFLTYFQNEAQLEKSRLLSDRFSAERPKGSFSTLEIQRTEQGDSAMYLCASSLGPYDRGNYGYTFGSGTRLTVV.

The J gene is TRBJ1-5, the V gene TRBV24-1, with D possibly matching TRBD1 (6 bases). This CDR3 is built from 13 residues. V was trimmed by 7 bases and J by 2 bases, leaving 8 bases between them. The germline gives CDR1 KGHDR, CDR2 SFDVKD. The CDR3 nucleotides are TGTGCCACCAGGGGGGCTGGCAATCAGCCCCAGCATTTT. Translating it yields CATRGAGNQPQHF.

This clonotype was counted only a few times. CDR3 residues: CASSQDVGLLGIQYF. The CDR3 nucleotides read TGTGCCAGCAGCCAAGATGTCGGGCTTCTGGGGATTCAGTACTTC. V gene TRBV14 combines with J gene TRBJ2-4; D call uncertain. Per the germline V gene, CDR1 is SGHDN and CDR2 is FVKESK. V lost 0 bases and J lost 10, with 16 bases in between. This CDR3 region has 15 residues.

The rearrangement joins TRBV7-3 to TRBJ1-1, with D uncertain. V was trimmed by 5 bases and J by 4 bases, leaving 14 bases between them. The CDR3 runs 14 residues. Germline V CDR1 and CDR2: SGHTA, FQGTGA. The CDR3 spells CASSPGLSGTEAFF. The CDR3 DNA reads as TGTGCCAGCAGCCCCGGACTGTCGGGCACTGAAGCTTTCTTT.

The V call is TRBV7-9, the J call TRBJ1-5; D ambiguous. CDR3 size: 14 residues. V was trimmed by 1 base and J by 6 bases, leaving 10 bases between them. Germline V gene sequence: CDR1 SEHNR, CDR2 FQNEAQ (reference sequence). CDR3 bases: TGTGCCAGCAGCTTAGAGGGTCTGGGTCAGCCCCAGCATTTT. The encoded protein is CASSLEGLGQPQHF.

This clonotype was observed many times. The junction does not match germline at one end; this may be a read error. The genes are TRBV5-1 and TRBJ1-1; no clear D gene. The CDR3 is 13 amino acids. In germline, CDR1 is SGHRS, CDR2 YFSETQ. This chain's CDR3 is CASSPWGNTEAFF. DNA of the CDR3: TGTGCCAGCAGCCCCTGGGGGAACACTGAAGCTTTCTTT.

The chain carries TRBV7-2 and TRBJ2-7; no firm D call. The CDR3 has 13 residues. The germline V gene encodes CDR1 SGHTA and CDR2 FQGNSA. Trimming removed 4 bases at V and 3 bases at J, with 10 bases between. The CDR3 protein is CASSYYDRYEQYF. CDR3 DNA: TGTGCCAGCAGCTACTATGACCGCTACGAGCAGTACTTC. Complete variable domain (other parts from reference TRBV7-2 and TRBJ2-7): GAGVSQSPSNKVTEKGKDVELRCDPISGHTALYWYRQSLGQGLEFLIYFQGNSAPDKSGLPSDRFSAERTGGSVSTLTIQRTQQEDSAVYLCASSYYDRYEQYFGPGTRLTVT.

This clonotype turned up a few times. The chain has TRBV5-4 and TRBJ2-3; TRBD2 matches 8 bases. From germline, CDR1 is SGHNT and CDR2 YYREEE (reference sequence). V lost 2 bases and J lost 4; bases outside the gene matches: 6. The CDR3 is 15 residues long. CDR3 DNA sequence: TGTGCCAGCAGCTTAGGCGGGGGGTTATCAGATACGCAGTATTTT. Its protein is CASSLGGGLSDTQYF. Variable domain in full (rest from reference TRBV5-4 and TRBJ2-3): ETGVTQSPTHLIKTRGQQVTLRCSSQSGHNTVSWYQQALGQGPQFIFQYYREEENGRGNFPPRFSGLQFPNYSSELNVNALELDDSALYLCASSLGGGLSDTQYFGPGTRLTVL.

The genes are TRBV5-1 and TRBJ1-3, with D hard to call. V was pared by 5 bases and J by 9 bases, with 18 bases between. This CDR3 has 14 residues. The germline V gene encodes CDR1 SGHRS and CDR2 YFSETQ. The CDR3 region has the DNA TGCGCCAGCAGGTCAGCGGGGTTCGATGGCACCATATATTTT. Translated: CASRSAGFDGTIYF. Looking up the rest from reference TRBV5-1 and TRBJ1-3 gives the full variable domain: KAGVTQTPRYLIKTRGQQVTLSCSPISGHRSVSWYQQTPGQGLQFLFEYFSETQRNKGNFPGRFSGRQFSNSRSEMNVSTLELGDSALYLCASRSAGFDGTIYFGEGSWLTVV.